The clone carrying this TCR beta chain was detected only once. Its antigen is not known. The sample originates from a study of T cells in localized non-small cell lung cancer. Findings and caveats of the study: Tumor samples were not multi-region, leaving intratumor heterogeneity unexcluded. Elevated blood T cell density was associated with longer overall survival. Clonality peaked in uninvolved adjacent lung rather than tumor. Adjacent lung exhibited a median of about 50 among the 100 most abundant tumor clones.

The CDR3 sequence is 14 residues long. Germline CDR1 is LNHDA and CDR2 is SQIVND (reference sequence). Trimming took 6 bases from V and 6 from J, leaving 15 bases between them. This table comes from immunoSEQ multiplex PCR, and its TCRdb copy is limited to in-frame clones, with some not included. Among about 70,000 clones listed, 86% were seen once. Sequences were derived from peripheral blood, sampled before any cancer treatment. This sequence was found in a male donor at least 60 years old with stage III squamous cell lung carcinoma. The rearrangement uses TRBV19 and TRBJ1-5; D gene ambiguous. The CDR3 protein is CASRGPGSGQPQHF. CDR3 in DNA: TGTGCCAGTAGGGGTCCGGGGAGTGGTCAGCCCCAGCATTTT.